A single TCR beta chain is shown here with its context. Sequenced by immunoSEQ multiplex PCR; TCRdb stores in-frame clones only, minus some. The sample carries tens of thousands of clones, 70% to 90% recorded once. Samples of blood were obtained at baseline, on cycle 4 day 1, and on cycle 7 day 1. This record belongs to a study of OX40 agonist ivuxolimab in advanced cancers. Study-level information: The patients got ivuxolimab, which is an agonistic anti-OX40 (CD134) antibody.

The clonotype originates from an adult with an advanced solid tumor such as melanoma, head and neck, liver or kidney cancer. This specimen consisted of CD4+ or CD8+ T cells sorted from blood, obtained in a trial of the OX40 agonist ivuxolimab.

This chain's CDR3 is CASSFAGPNTDTQYF. CDR3 nucleotides: TGTGCCAGCAGTTTCGCTGGTCCCAACACAGATACGCAGTATTTT. The rearrangement uses TRBV28 and TRBJ2-3, with D unresolved. The CDR3 consists of 15 residues. The germline V and J ends were trimmed by 3 bases and 2 bases, with 12 bases remaining between them. The germline gives CDR1 MDHEN, CDR2 SYDVKM.